The text below deals with one T cell receptor (beta chain). Its antigen target is currently unknown. One base away there is no much larger clone; base qualities are not given. The entry originates in a study of blood T cell repertoires in COVID-19 (dated by TCRdb to 2020 to 2021). As for the study more broadly: The collaborator samples originated in the United States, Italy and Spain and spanned the acute and convalescent phases of COVID-19. The repertoires were released in a freely available public database intended as a resource for research on the immune response to SARS-CoV-2. The samples were drawn from two sources: the first 160 participants of the ongoing ImmuneRACE study, and 1,000 to 1,500 subjects contributed by 6 global collaborators. The prospective study material was composed of cDNA or gDNA derived from T cells, B-cell-depleted T cells, or PBMCs. The dataset comprised deeply sampled blood TCRbeta repertoires from subjects exposed to, actively infected with, or recovered from COVID-19. Where available, HLA class I and class II types were obtained from metadata supplied by the sample provider rather than from assay-based typing. Sample metadata almost always included a de-identified subject ID, COVID-19 status, age in years and sex. Overall study results and their limits: Clinical and demographic metadata were provided uncurated, with the amount varying by source and participant.

The cysteine opens and the phenylalanine closes a CDR3 of 11 amino acids. This entry keeps only the CDR3 DNA: 33 bases, framed from base 1. Germline trimming amounts to 8 bases on V and 10 bases on J, with 3 as the count of junction bases outside the gene matches. From a lookup of the germline V gene (reference sequence), CDR1 and CDR2 are LNHDA and SQIVND. The immunoSEQ Assay, a bias-controlled multiplex PCR, was used to amplify TCRbeta CDR3 regions from genomic DNA. The authors processed their data as follows. The number of nucleated cells in each sample was estimated by amplification of reference gene primers within the assay. To quantify the absolute abundance of each unique TCRbeta CDR3 rearrangement, sequence reads were collapsed and filtered. For each sample, productive Simpson clonality was calculated as the square root of Simpson's diversity index across productive rearrangements. This is the immuneACCESS table as TCRdb keeps it, with only in-frame sequences that have V and J called. A part of the clones is gone; compared with another copy, unresolved V genes explain less than half, and the rest is unexplained. V, J and clone size were drawn from that table, and D and trimming were deduced from the DNA. This sample has 150,000 to 200,000 clones in its table, and approximately 87% of those were observed once. About 20% of the sample rests with the top ten.

One collaborating source in Seattle enrolled patients while the patients were actively infected and followed the patients over time throughout the course of disease. Whole blood was collected in K2EDTA tubes by collaborating institutions according to the institutions' own protocols. Collaborator samples were shipped for TCRbeta analysis as frozen whole blood, isolated PBMCs, or DNA extracted from either sample type. Specimen: peripheral blood. This clonotype was sampled from an older person with COVID-19, enrolled during active disease. The receptor chain draws on TRBV19 and TRBJ2-3; 10 central bases correspond to TRBD1. The CDR3: CASGTGAPQYF. The sequenced DNA: TGTGCCAGTGGGACAGGGGCTCCGCAGTATTTT.